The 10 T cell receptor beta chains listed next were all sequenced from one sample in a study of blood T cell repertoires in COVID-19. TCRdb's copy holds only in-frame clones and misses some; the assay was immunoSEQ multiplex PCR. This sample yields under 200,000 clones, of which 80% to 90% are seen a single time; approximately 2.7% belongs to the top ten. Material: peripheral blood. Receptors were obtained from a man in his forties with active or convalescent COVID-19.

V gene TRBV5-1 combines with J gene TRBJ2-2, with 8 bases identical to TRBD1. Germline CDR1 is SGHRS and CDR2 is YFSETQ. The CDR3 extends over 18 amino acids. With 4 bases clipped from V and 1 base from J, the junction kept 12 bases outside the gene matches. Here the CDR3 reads CASSLISPGQVNTGELFF. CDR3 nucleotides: TGCGCCAGCAGCCTAATAAGCCCGGGACAGGTGAACACCGGGGAGCTGTTTTTT.

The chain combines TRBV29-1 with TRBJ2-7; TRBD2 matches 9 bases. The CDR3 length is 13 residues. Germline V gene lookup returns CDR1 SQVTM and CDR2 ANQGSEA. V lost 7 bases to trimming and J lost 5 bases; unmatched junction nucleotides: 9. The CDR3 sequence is CSAVAGAPDEQYF. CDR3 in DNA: TGCAGCGCCGTAGCGGGGGCCCCGGACGAGCAGTACTTC.

DNA of the CDR3: TGTGCCAGCAGCCAAGGACAGGGACCTGAAAAACTGTTTTTT. It translates to CASSQGQGPEKLFF. The chain uses TRBV4-2 and TRBJ1-4; TRBD1 matches at 7 bases. Trimming at V came to 1 base and at J to 7 bases, leaving 3 bases not matched to a gene. This CDR3 is 14 amino acids long. CDR1 and CDR2 from the germline V gene are LGHNA and YNFKEQ.

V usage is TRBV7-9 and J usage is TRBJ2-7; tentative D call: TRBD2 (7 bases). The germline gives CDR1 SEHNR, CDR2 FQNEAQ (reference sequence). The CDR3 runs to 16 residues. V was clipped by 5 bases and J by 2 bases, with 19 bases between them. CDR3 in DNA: TGTGCCAGCAGCCCTAGGGGGGGGTATGTTCCCTACGAGCAGTACTTC. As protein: CASSPRGGYVPYEQYF.

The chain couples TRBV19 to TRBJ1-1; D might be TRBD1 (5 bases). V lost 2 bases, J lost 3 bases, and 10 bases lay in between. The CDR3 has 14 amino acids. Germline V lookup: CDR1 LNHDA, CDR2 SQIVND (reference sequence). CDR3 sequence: CASSIRQLYTEAFF. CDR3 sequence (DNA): TGTGCCAGTAGTATAAGACAGCTCTACACTGAAGCTTTCTTT.

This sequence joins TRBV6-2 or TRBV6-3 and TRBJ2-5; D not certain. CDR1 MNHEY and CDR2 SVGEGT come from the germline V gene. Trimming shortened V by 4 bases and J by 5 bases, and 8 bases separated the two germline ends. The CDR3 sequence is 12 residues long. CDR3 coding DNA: TGTGCCAGCAGTTCCCTGAGGGAGACCCAGTACTTC. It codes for CASSSLRETQYF.

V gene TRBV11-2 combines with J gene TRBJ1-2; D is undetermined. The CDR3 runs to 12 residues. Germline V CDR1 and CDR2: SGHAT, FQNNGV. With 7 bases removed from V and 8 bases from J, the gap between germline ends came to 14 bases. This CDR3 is CASTSGVLGYTF. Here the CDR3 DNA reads TGTGCCAGCACCTCGGGTGTTCTGGGCTACACCTTC.

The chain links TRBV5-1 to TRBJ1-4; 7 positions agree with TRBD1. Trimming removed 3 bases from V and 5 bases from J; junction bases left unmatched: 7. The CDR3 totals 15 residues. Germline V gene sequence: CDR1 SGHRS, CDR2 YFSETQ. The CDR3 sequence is CASSSRGQLNEKLFF. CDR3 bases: TGCGCCAGCAGCTCGCGGGGACAGTTAAATGAAAAACTGTTTTTT.

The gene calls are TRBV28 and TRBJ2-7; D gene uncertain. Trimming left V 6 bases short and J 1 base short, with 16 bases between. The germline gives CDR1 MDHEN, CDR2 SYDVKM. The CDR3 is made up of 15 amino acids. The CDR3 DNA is TGTGCCAGCAGGATGACACCTAAAACTTCCTACGAGCAGTACTTC. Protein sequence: CASRMTPKTSYEQYF.

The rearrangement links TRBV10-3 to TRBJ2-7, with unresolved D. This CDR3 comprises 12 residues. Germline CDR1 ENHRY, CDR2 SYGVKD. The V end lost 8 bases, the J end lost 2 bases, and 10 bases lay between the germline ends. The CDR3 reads CAIAPKAYEQYF. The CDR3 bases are TGTGCCATCGCGCCCAAAGCCTACGAGCAGTACTTC.